This TCR beta chain emerged from a study of blood T cell repertoires in COVID-19. Overall study context: The United States, Italy and Spain provided the acute and convalescent COVID-19 samples. T cells, B-cell-depleted T cells, or PBMCs supplied cDNA or gDNA.

As originally analysed: Reference gene primer amplification in the assay estimated nucleated cell counts. The method was immunoSEQ multiplex PCR; TCRdb's version includes in-frame clones alone and lacks a portion of them. The DNA was the basis for D and trimming; V, J and clone size are from that table. The data show 200,000 to 250,000 clones, roughly 84% seen once. The CDR3 loop spans 13 amino acids. V lost 4 bases to trimming and J lost 0 bases, with 7 bases between them. The germline CDR1 and CDR2 sequences are SNHLY and FYNNEI. Sequenced material: peripheral blood. J is TRBJ2-7 and V is TRBV2, with D uncertain. This receptor was identified in a woman aged 50 to 65 with acute or convalescent COVID-19. CDR3 sequence reads: CASSVGHSYEQYF. The CDR3 DNA sequence: TGTGCCAGCAGTGTTGGCCACTCCTACGAGCAGTACTTC. The whole variable domain, remainder taken from reference TRBV2 and TRBJ2-7, is EPEVTQTPSHQVTQMGQEVILRCVPISNHLYFYWYRQILGQKVEFLVSFYNNEISEKSEIFDDQFSVERPDGSNFTLKIRSTKLEDSAMYFCASSVGHSYEQYFGPGTRLTVT.